A selection of T cell receptor beta chains follows, all from one sample in a study of identifying expanded T cells in peripheral blood. Libraries were prepared by immunoSEQ multiplex PCR; TCRdb keeps only in-frame clonotypes and omits some of them. The sample includes 70,000 to 100,000 clones, roughly 86% seen only once; the top ten take about 5.6%. Sequencing was done on a sample of blood. The source is a person aged 18 to 75 in good health. CDR3s include the opening cysteine and the closing phenylalanine or tryptophan. The D gene is left open where the match is weak. Clone size is not always given. Where it is, it says once, few, many or a class for expanded clones.

cdr3_nt | cdr3_aa | j_call | d_call | v_call | clone_size
TGTGCCAGCAGCTTAGACGTCACTGAAGCTTTCTTT | CASSLDVTEAFF | TRBJ1-1 | . | TRBV7-9 | .
TGTGCCAGCTCCCGTACTCCACCGCCCTACAATGAGCAGTTCTTC | CASSRTPPPYNEQFF | TRBJ2-1 | . | TRBV18 | .
TGTGCCAGCAAGCGGGGACAGCAGAACACTGAAGCTTTCTTT | CASKRGQQNTEAFF | TRBJ1-1 | TRBD1 | TRBV11-2 | .
TGCGCCAGCAGCGGACAGGGGGGATATGGCTACACCTTC | CASSGQGGYGYTF | TRBJ1-2 | TRBD1 | TRBV5-1 | .
TGTGCCAGCAGTGAAACGCCCAGACAGGGAAATTCACCCCTCCACTTT | CASSETPRQGNSPLHF | TRBJ1-6 | TRBD1 | TRBV2 | .
TGTGCCAGTAGGCCTCGAGGACAGGGGTTCGGAAATGAGCAGTTCTTC | CASRPRGQGFGNEQFF | TRBJ2-1 | TRBD1 | TRBV19 | once
TGTGCCAGTACCGAGAACACTGAAGCTTTCTTT | CASTENTEAFF | TRBJ1-1 | . | TRBV19 | .
TGTGCCAGCATAGAATCTCAGGGGCGACAGCCCCAGCATTTT | CASIESQGRQPQHF | TRBJ1-5 | . | TRBV6-1 | .
TGTGCCAGTAGTATTGGGGTTTTCTCTAGGACTGGCTACACCTTC | CASSIGVFSRTGYTF | TRBJ1-2 | . | TRBV19 | .
TGTGCCACCGGACAGGGGGCTAGGGCTGGGGCCAACGTCCTGACTTTC | CATGQGARAGANVLTF | TRBJ2-6 | TRBD1 | TRBV27 | .
TGTGCCAGCAGCCAAGAGGGTCGACCGAGCCAGCCCCAGCATTTT | CASSQEGRPSQPQHF | TRBJ1-5 | . | TRBV5-8 | .
TGTGCCAGCAGTTCCGCTAAAATTAGCGGGGGCTATACGCAGTATTTT | CASSSAKISGGYTQYF | TRBJ2-3 | TRBD2 | TRBV6-5 | .
TGTGCCAGCAGCTTGGAGGGCCTCAGGAACACTGAAGCTTTCTTT | CASSLEGLRNTEAFF | TRBJ1-1 | . | TRBV5-4 | .
TGTGCCAGCAGTTTCCTTAGACTAGCGGGGTACACAGATACGCAGTATTTT | CASSFLRLAGYTDTQYF | TRBJ2-3 | TRBD2 | TRBV27 | .
TGTGCCAGCAGCTTGGACAGGGTAGAAGAAAAACTGTTTTTT | CASSLDRVEEKLFF | TRBJ1-4 | . | TRBV5-4 | .
TGTGCCAGTAGTATAGGTCCAGGGGGTCACTCCTACGAGCAGTACTTC | CASSIGPGGHSYEQYF | TRBJ2-7 | TRBD1 | TRBV19 | .
TGTGCCAGCAGCTTAGGACAGGGGGGATACGAGCAGTACTTC | CASSLGQGGYEQYF | TRBJ2-7 | TRBD1 | TRBV7-6 | .
TGTGCCTGGGACCAAACCGGGACCGGTAAAAACATTCAGTACTTC | CAWDQTGTGKNIQYF | TRBJ2-4 | . | TRBV30 | .
TGTGCCAGCAGCTACAGTACCAATCAGCCCCAGCATTTT | CASSYSTNQPQHF | TRBJ1-5 | . | TRBV7-2 | .
TGTGCCAGCAGCTTAACCTCTACCGCGACGGATGGCTACACCTTC | CASSLTSTATDGYTF | TRBJ1-2 | . | TRBV7-9 | .
TGCAGCGCTGGACAGGCTGAAGCTTTCTTT | CSAGQAEAFF | TRBJ1-1 | TRBD1 | TRBV29-1 | .
TGTGCCAGCAGTGACGGACAGATCTATGGCTACACCTTC | CASSDGQIYGYTF | TRBJ1-2 | . | TRBV2 | .
TGTGCCAGCAGCTTGTTCGGGGGCCTCTCCTACGAGCAGTACTTC | CASSLFGGLSYEQYF | TRBJ2-7 | . | TRBV7-2 | .
TGCGCCAGCAGCCCCTATGAGGCTAGCGGGGGCTACGAGCAGTACTTC | CASSPYEASGGYEQYF | TRBJ2-7 | TRBD2 | TRBV4-3 | .
TGTGCCAGCAGTTTCGACTTAACTAGCGGGAACTACGAGCAGTACTTC | CASSFDLTSGNYEQYF | TRBJ2-7 | TRBD2 | TRBV27 | .
TGTGCCAGCAGCTACAGACCCTCAGATACGCAGTATTTT | CASSYRPSDTQYF | TRBJ2-3 | . | TRBV9 | once
TGTGCCAGCAGTTACGTGGATTACACAGATACGCAGTATTTT | CASSYVDYTDTQYF | TRBJ2-3 | . | TRBV6-5 | .
TGTGCCAGCAGCCCAAACAGGGCCCTTACCTCTGGGGCCAACGTCCTGACTTTC | CASSPNRALTSGANVLTF | TRBJ2-6 | . | TRBV14 | .
TGCAGTGCTCCCTTCCTGGAAAACGCTTTCTTT | CSAPFLENAFF | TRBJ1-1 | . | TRBV20-1 | .
TGCGCCAGCAGCTTGGATGCGGGTGACACTGAAGCTTTCTTT | CASSLDAGDTEAFF | TRBJ1-1 | . | TRBV5-1 | .
TGTGCCAGCAGCGTCAGAGGGGACGAGCAGTACTTC | CASSVRGDEQYF | TRBJ2-7 | . | TRBV9 | .
TGTGCCAGCAGACTAACAGGGACGAGCTCCTACGAGCAGTACTTC | CASRLTGTSSYEQYF | TRBJ2-7 | . | TRBV6-6 | .
TGTGCCAGCAGTGAAGCGACGGACAGGCCTGGAAACACCATATATTTT | CASSEATDRPGNTIYF | TRBJ1-3 | TRBD1 | TRBV6-1 | .
TGTGCCAGCAGGGGTATCTCCCGCTCCTACAATGAGCAGTTCTTC | CASRGISRSYNEQFF | TRBJ2-1 | . | TRBV6-1 | .
TGCAGCGTTGTGTCCGGGACCAATTCACCCCTCCACTTT | CSVVSGTNSPLHF | TRBJ1-6 | . | TRBV29-1 | .
TGTGCCTGGACTAATACGGACAGGGGGCGATATGGCTACACCTTC | CAWTNTDRGRYGYTF | TRBJ1-2 | TRBD1 | TRBV30 | .
TGCGCCAGCGGCCTCAATACAGCGGGCGAGACCCAGTACTTC | CASGLNTAGETQYF | TRBJ2-5 | . | TRBV10-2 | .
TGTGCCAGCAGCTCGACAGAAAATTCACCCCTCCACTTT | CASSSTENSPLHF | TRBJ1-6 | . | TRBV11-2 | .
TGTGCCAGCAGCTTAAGGGGCGGGACAGGGGGAGTCTATGAGCAGTTCTTC | CASSLRGGTGGVYEQFF | TRBJ2-1 | TRBD1 | TRBV7-3 | .
TGCGCCAGCAGCTTATCGATTGGGAATTCACCCCTCCACTTT | CASSLSIGNSPLHF | TRBJ1-6 | . | TRBV5-1 | few
TGTGCCAGCAGTTACCGCGGACAGGCCTATGGCTACACCTTC | CASSYRGQAYGYTF | TRBJ1-2 | TRBD1 | TRBV6-5 | .
TGCGCCAGCAGCTCCGGGACAGGTTGGAACACTGAAGCTTTCTTT | CASSSGTGWNTEAFF | TRBJ1-1 | TRBD1 | TRBV5-1 | .
TGTGCCAGCTTCCTCCCCGGAAGGGGGGACCACGGGGAGCTGTTTTTT | CASFLPGRGDHGELFF | TRBJ2-2 | . | TRBV18 | .
TGTGCCTGCGGGAACAGCGCAACTAATGAAAAACTGTTTTTT | CACGNSATNEKLFF | TRBJ1-4 | . | TRBV30 | .
TGTGCCAGCAGCCCCCGGGTAGTTAGCACAGATACGCAGTATTTT | CASSPRVVSTDTQYF | TRBJ2-3 | . | TRBV7-6 | .
TGCAGCGTTGTTTTTTCCCGCTACAATGAGCAGTTCTTC | CSVVFSRYNEQFF | TRBJ2-1 | . | TRBV29-1 | few
TGCGCCAGCAGCTCGGTCGGGACGGCCAACTATGGCTACACCTTC | CASSSVGTANYGYTF | TRBJ1-2 | . | TRBV5-1 | .
TGTGCCAGCTCACCAAACGGGGGCGGCCCCACCGGGGAGCTGTTTTTT | CASSPNGGGPTGELFF | TRBJ2-2 | . | TRBV18 | once
TGTGCCAGTAGTTTTACGACACATGGAAACACCATATATTTT | CASSFTTHGNTIYF | TRBJ1-3 | . | TRBV19 | few
TGTGCCAGCAGCTTAGCCAATGATCAGCCCCAGCATTTT | CASSLANDQPQHF | TRBJ1-5 | . | TRBV7-6 | .
TGTGCCAGCAGGTTGACAGGGACGTTGACTGAAGCTTTCTTT | CASRLTGTLTEAFF | TRBJ1-1 | TRBD1 | TRBV27 | .
TGTGCCAGCCGATTGGACCTTAGGTCCTACGAGCAGTACTTC | CASRLDLRSYEQYF | TRBJ2-7 | . | TRBV6-6 | once
TGTGCCAGCAGCCCTCCAGGGGACTACGAGCAGTACTTC | CASSPPGDYEQYF | TRBJ2-7 | . | TRBV14 | .
TGTGCCTTAACAAGGGGGAGTCACTATGGCTACACCTTC | CALTRGSHYGYTF | TRBJ1-2 | . | TRBV30 | .